This TCR beta chain was profiled in a study of CD8 T cells in ankylosing spondylitis. Study-wide findings and caveats: Past research had described some motif variants in reactive arthritis synovial fluid and blood. Clones tied to disease were said to be significantly enriched in matched ankylosing spondylitis synovial fluid. Seemingly characteristic of ankylosing spondylitis blood was a TCR beta motif consisting of eight highly homologous variants.

Quantitative barcoded 5'-RACE was used to prepare TCR beta libraries. MiXCR was run by TCRdb on the 5' RACE reads, yielding one entry per CDR3 protein. The sample includes 330,000 or so distinct CDR3 sequences, 7% to 9% seen only once; the top ten take more than 12%. This clonotype was observed a handful of times. Its specificity is not known. Germline V gene sequence: CDR1 MNHEY, CDR2 SVGEGT. The CDR3 spans 16 residues. Trimming pared 0 bases from V and 8 bases from J, leaving 14 bases between. The chain links TRBV6-2 or TRBV6-3 to TRBJ1-6, with D perhaps matching TRBD1 (5 bases). The sequence was obtained from a male donor with ankylosing spondylitis. Specimen: blood, either unsorted or a sorted T cell fraction (not recorded which). CDR3 sequence (DNA): TGTGCCAGCAGTTACTCTGCGGGACTTTTGGATTCACCCCTCCACTTT. Its translation: CASSYSAGLLDSPLHF.